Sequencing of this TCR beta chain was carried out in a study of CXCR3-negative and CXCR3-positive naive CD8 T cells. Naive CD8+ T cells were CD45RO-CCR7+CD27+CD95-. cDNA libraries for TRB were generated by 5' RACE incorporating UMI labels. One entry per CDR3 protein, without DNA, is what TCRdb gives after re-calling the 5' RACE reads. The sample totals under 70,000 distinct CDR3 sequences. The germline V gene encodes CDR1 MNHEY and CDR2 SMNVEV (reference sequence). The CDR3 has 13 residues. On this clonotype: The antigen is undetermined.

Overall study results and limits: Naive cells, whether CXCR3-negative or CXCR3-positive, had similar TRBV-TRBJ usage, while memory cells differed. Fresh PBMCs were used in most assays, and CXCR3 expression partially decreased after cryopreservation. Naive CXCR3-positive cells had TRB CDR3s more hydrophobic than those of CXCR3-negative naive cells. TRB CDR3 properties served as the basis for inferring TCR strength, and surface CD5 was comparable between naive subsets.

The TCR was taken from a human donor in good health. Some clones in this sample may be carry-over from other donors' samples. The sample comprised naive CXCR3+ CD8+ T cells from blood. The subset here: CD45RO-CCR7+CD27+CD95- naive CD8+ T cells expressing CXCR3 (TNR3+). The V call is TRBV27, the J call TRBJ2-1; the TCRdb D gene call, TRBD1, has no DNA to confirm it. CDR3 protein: CASSLQGTNEQFF.